This T cell receptor beta chain was recovered during a study of human T cells and chemical hapten exposure. In the study overall: Sensitization was performed using 2% DPC on a roughly 2 cm by roughly 2 cm upper inner arm skin site. Minor volume differences among pooled libraries chiefly drove per-sample TCR yield variation.

The V end was cut by 2 bases, the J end by 0 bases, with 5 bases between. This CDR3 is 15 amino acids long. Looked up from germline, CDR1 is MNHNS and CDR2 is SASEGT. The table lists this clonotype with a few counts. Time point: patch test 2, 6 weeks after DPC sensitization. This sample's treatment: therapeutic diphenylcyclopropenone sensitization with weekly scalp DPC. Original data processing: Samples ranged from 23,224 to 690,600 TCRs, with a median of approximately 91,000. A single record per CDR3 protein comes from TCRdb applying MiXCR to the RACE reads. These V and J calls rely on TCRdb rather than the paper's analysis. The table lists approximately 69,000 distinct CDR3 sequences, 10% of them singletons, with around 7.3% in the top ten.

The source material was whole blood, sampled in connection with sensitization to the hapten diphenylcyclopropenone (DPC). The V call is TRBV6-1, the J call TRBJ2-6; D remains ambiguous. This receptor was obtained from a woman between 45 and 65 years old with alopecia areata. Some clones in this sample may be carry-over from other donors' samples. The CDR3 loop reads CASSESYSGANVLTF. The CDR3, as DNA: TGTGCCAGCAGTGAATCGTACTCTGGGGCCAACGTCCTGACTTTC.